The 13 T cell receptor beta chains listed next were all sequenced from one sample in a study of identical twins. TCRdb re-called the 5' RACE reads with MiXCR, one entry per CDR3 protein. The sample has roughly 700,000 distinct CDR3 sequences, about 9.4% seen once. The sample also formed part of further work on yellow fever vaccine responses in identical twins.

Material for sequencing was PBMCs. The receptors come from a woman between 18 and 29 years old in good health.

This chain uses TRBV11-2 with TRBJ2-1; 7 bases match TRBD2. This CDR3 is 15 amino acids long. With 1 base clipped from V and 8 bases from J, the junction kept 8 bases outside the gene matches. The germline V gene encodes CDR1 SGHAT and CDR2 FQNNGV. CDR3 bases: TGTGCCAGCAGCTTAGTGGGCGGGAGAAACTATGAGCAGTTCTTC. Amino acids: CASSLVGGRNYEQFF.

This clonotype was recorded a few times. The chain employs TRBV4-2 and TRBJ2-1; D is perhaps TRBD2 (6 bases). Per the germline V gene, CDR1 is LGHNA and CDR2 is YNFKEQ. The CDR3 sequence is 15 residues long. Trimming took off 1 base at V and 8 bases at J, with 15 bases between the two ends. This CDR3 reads CASSQAEGLGDEQFF. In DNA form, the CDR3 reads TGTGCCAGCAGCCAAGCGGAGGGCCTAGGTGATGAGCAGTTCTTC.

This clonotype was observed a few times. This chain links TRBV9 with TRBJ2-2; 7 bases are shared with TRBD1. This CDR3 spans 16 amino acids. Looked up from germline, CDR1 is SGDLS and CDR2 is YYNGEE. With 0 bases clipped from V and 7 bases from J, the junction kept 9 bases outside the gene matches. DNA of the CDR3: TGTGCCAGCAGCGTAGCTGCGTGGCAGGGGGACGGGGAGCTGTTTTTT. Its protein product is CASSVAAWQGDGELFF.

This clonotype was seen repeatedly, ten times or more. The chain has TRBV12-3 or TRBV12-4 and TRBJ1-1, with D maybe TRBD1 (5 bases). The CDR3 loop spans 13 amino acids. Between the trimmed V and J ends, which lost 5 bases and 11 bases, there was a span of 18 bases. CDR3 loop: CASSPGQELYAFF. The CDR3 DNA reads TGTGCCAGCAGTCCCGGACAAGAACTCTACGCTTTCTTT.

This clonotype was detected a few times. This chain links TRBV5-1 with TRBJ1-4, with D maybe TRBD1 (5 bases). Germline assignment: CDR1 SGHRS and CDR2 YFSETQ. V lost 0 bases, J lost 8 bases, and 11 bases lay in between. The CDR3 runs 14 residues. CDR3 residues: CASSLEGSKEKLFF. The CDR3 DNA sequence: TGCGCCAGCAGCTTGGAGGGGTCGAAGGAAAAACTGTTTTTT.

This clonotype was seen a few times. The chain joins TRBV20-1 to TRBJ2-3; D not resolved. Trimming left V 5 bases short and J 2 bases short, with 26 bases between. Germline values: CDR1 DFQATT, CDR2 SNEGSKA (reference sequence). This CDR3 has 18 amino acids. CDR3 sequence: CSADPPDSLVRFTDTQYF. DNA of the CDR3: TGCAGTGCTGACCCCCCCGATTCTCTTGTGCGGTTCACAGATACGCAGTATTTT.

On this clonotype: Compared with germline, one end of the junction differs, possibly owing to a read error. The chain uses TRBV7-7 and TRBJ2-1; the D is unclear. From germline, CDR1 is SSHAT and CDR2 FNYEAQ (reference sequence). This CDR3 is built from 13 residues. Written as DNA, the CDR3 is TGTGCTAGCAGCTTAAGCGTCACTAACGAGCAGTTCTTC. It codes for CASSLSVTNEQFF.

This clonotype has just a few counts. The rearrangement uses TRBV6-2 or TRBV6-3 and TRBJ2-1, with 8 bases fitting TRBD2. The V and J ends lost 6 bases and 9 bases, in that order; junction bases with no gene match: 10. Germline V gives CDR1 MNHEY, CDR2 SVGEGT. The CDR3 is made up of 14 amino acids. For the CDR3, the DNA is TGTGCCAGCAGATCAGCGGGAGAAGGCCGTGAGCAGTTCTTC. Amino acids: CASRSAGEGREQFF.

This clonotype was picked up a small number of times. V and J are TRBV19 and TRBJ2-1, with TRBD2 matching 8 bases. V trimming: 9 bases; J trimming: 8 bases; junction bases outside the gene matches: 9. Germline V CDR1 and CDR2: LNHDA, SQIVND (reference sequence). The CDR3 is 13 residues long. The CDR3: CASGVAGLDEQFF. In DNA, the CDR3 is TGTGCCAGCGGGGTAGCGGGACTCGATGAGCAGTTCTTC.

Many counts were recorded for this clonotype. The CDR3 sequence is CASTLGGATYYEQYF. In nucleotides, the CDR3 is TGTGCCAGTACGCTCGGCGGGGCGACCTACTACGAGCAGTACTTC. The chain has TRBV28 and TRBJ2-7; TRBD2 might be the D (6 bases). The CDR3 extends over 15 amino acids. CDR1 MDHEN and CDR2 SYDVKM come from the germline V gene. V dropped 9 bases and J dropped 3 bases, with 21 bases sitting between them.

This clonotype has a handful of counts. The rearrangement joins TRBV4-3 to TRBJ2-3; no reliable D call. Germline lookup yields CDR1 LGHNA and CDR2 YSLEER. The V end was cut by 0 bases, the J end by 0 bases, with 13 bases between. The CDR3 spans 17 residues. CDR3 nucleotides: TGCGCCAGCAGCCAAGATCGCGCACCTCGAAGCACAGATACGCAGTATTTT. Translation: CASSQDRAPRSTDTQYF.

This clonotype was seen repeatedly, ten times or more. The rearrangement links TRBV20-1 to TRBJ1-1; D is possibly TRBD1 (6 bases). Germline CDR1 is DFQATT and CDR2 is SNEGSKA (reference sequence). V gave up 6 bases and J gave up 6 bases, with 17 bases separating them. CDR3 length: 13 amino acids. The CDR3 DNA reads TGCAGTGCATCTTCGGGGGGCAAGCCTGAAGCTTTCTTT. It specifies CSASSGGKPEAFF.

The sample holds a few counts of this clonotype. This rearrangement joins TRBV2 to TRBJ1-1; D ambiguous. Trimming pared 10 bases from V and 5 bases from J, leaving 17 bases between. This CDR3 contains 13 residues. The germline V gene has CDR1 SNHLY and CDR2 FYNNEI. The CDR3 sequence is CATSDASDTEAFF. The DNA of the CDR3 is TGTGCCACCAGCGATGCTAGCGATACTGAAGCTTTCTTT.